The 18 T cell receptor beta chains in this list originate from one sample, sequenced in a study of blood T cells in healthy people across ages. Next came a second PCR, run for roughly 6 to 11 cycles, which used a sample-barcoded 5' primer along with a J-beta primer mix. TCRdb processed the 5' RACE reads anew with MiXCR; each CDR3 protein has one entry. The top ten clones hold approximately 21% of a sample with almost 800,000 distinct CDR3 sequences, 55% to 70% of them seen once. The material sequenced was blood. These receptors all come from a man aged 25-45 years in good health.

This chain connects TRBV29-1 to TRBJ2-1; 12 nucleotides line up with TRBD1. Unmatched junction bases numbered 11, after V lost 4 bases and J lost 1 base. Per the germline V gene, CDR1 is SQVTM and CDR2 is ANQGSEA. The CDR3 covers 18 residues. CDR3 loop: CSVVGQGAAGRSYNEQFF. The CDR3 nucleotides read TGCAGCGTTGTGGGACAGGGGGCGGCGGGGAGGTCCTACAATGAGCAGTTCTTC.

This clonotype appeared once. The V and J genes are TRBV6-1 and TRBJ2-1, with D tentatively TRBD2 (5 bases). Trimming removed 5 bases at V and 4 bases at J, with 12 bases between. In germline, CDR1 is MNHNS, CDR2 SASEGT. This CDR3 has 14 residues. The CDR3 nucleotides read TGTGCCAGCAGTCTCGAAGCGGAGTACAATGAGCAGTTCTTC. This gives the protein CASSLEAEYNEQFF.

This chain links TRBV4-3 with TRBJ2-7; 10 bases fit TRBD1. After removal of 4 bases from V and 3 bases from J, the junction contained 6 bases not matched to a gene. The germline CDR1 and CDR2 sequences are LGHNA and YSLEER. CDR3 size: 15 residues. CDR3 sequence: CASSPLRDRGYEQYF. CDR3 bases: TGCGCCAGCAGCCCACTCAGGGACAGGGGCTACGAGCAGTACTTC.

The chain links TRBV10-3 to TRBJ2-6; possibly TRBD2 for D (6 bases). The CDR3 contains 18 residues. V lost 4 bases and J 0 bases, leaving 16 bases between the germline ends. Per the germline V gene, CDR1 is ENHRY and CDR2 is SYGVKD. The CDR3 region is CAISGGTGTPSGANVLTF. The CDR3 nucleotides are TGTGCCATCAGTGGAGGGACCGGGACTCCCTCTGGGGCCAACGTCCTGACTTTC.

The V gene is TRBV6-5, the J gene TRBJ1-6, with D possibly TRBD1 on 5 matching bases. Germline V CDR1 and CDR2: MNHEY, SVGAGI. The germline V and J ends were trimmed by 0 bases and 9 bases, with 12 bases remaining between them. The CDR3 is 15 amino acids. The CDR3 DNA reads TGTGCCAGCAGTTACTCAGGGGATCGGTTTTCACCCCTCCACTTT. This encodes CASSYSGDRFSPLHF.

The chain recombines TRBV29-1 with TRBJ2-4; D tentatively reads TRBD1 or TRBD2 (5 bases each). Matching the DNA end better, TRBJ2-7 makes the J call doubtful. Germline V lookup: CDR1 SQVTM, CDR2 ANQGSEA. This CDR3 region has 13 residues. This CDR3 reads CSVDPGPGGEQYF. DNA for the CDR3: TGCAGCGTTGACCCGGGACCGGGTGGCGAGCAGTACTTC.

The chain uses TRBV7-3 and TRBJ2-2, with a possible D match to TRBD1 (6 bases). The V end lost 4 bases, the J end lost 5 bases, and 11 bases lay between the germline ends. The CDR3 consists of 14 residues. The V gene's germline CDR1 is SGHTA and CDR2 FQGTGA. CDR3 coding DNA: TGTGCCAGCAGCTCGCCAGGGGTGACCGGGGAGCTGTTTTTT. Translation gives CASSSPGVTGELFF.

The V gene is TRBV4-3, the J gene TRBJ2-7; no clear D gene. Germline values: CDR1 LGHNA, CDR2 YSLEER. Trimming left V 3 bases short and J 4 bases short, with 13 bases between. The CDR3 has 14 amino acids. CDR3 sequence: CASSQHRLGYEQYF. CDR3 nucleotides: TGCGCCAGCAGCCAGCACCGTTTGGGTTACGAGCAGTACTTC.

This rearrangement joins TRBV29-1 to TRBJ1-2, with 8 positions matching TRBD1. The CDR3 sequence is 12 residues long. The germline V gene has CDR1 SQVTM and CDR2 ANQGSEA. V was clipped by 3 bases and J by 7 bases; unmatched bases: 4. CDR3 amino acids: CSVDPGGGGYTF. In DNA form, the CDR3 reads TGCAGCGTTGACCCAGGGGGCGGTGGCTACACCTTC. Variable domain in full (rest from reference TRBV29-1 and TRBJ1-2): SAVISQKPSRDICQRGTSLTIQCQVDSQVTMMFWYRQQPGQSLTLIATANQGSEATYESGFVIDKFPISRPNLTFSTLTVSNMSPEDSSIYLCSVDPGGGGYTFGSGTRLTVV.

This clonotype was counted a few times. The chain is built from TRBV10-3 and TRBJ2-7; D gene ambiguous. Trimming removed 9 bases at V and 0 bases at J, with 18 bases between. Germline assignment: CDR1 ENHRY and CDR2 SYGVKD. This CDR3 is 15 amino acids long. In DNA, the CDR3 is TGTGCCATAGCCAGCCCGATTTCCAGCTCCTACGAGCAGTACTTC. This translates into CAIASPISSSYEQYF.

With respect to this clonotype: A read error may produce the germline difference seen at one junction end. The chain couples TRBV11-2 to TRBJ2-5; D remains unclear. The CDR3 extends over 13 amino acids. The V gene's germline CDR1 is SGHAT and CDR2 FQNNGV. The CDR3 here is CVSSDGAQETQYF. DNA for the CDR3: TGTGTCAGCAGCGATGGCGCGCAAGAGACCCAGTACTTC.

V and J are TRBV20-1 and TRBJ1-1; 7 bases are shared with TRBD1. Germline CDR1 and CDR2: DFQATT and SNEGSKA (reference sequence). The V segment lost 6 bases and the J segment 4 bases; nucleotides outside the gene matches: 8. The CDR3 has 13 residues. In nucleotides, the CDR3 is TGCAGTGCCGAGGAACAGGGGAGCACTGAAGCTTTCTTT. Protein: CSAEEQGSTEAFF.

This clonotype has a handful of counts. The chain employs TRBV7-2 and TRBJ2-7; TRBD1 matches 10 bases. The J segment lost 3 bases and the V segment lost 5 bases, leaving 10 bases of the junction unmatched. Per germline, CDR1 SGHTA and CDR2 FQGNSA. CDR3 length: 16 residues. CDR3 loop: CASSPGTGEDLYEQYF. The CDR3 nucleotides are TGTGCCAGCAGCCCCGGGACAGGGGAGGATCTCTACGAGCAGTACTTC.

The V gene is TRBV20-1, the J gene TRBJ2-1; D tentatively reads TRBD1 or TRBD2 (6 bases each). The V and J ends lost 6 bases and 8 bases respectively, with 23 bases between them. The CDR3 loop spans 15 amino acids. The germline V gene has CDR1 DFQATT and CDR2 SNEGSKA (reference sequence). The CDR3 protein is CSAAGVGGFGDEQFF. The CDR3 coding sequence is TGCAGTGCGGCGGGTGTGGGGGGCTTCGGGGATGAGCAGTTCTTC.

The chain links TRBV6-1 to TRBJ2-1, with D tentatively TRBD1 (6 bases). The CDR3 runs 13 residues. V lost 8 bases and J lost 13, with 21 bases in between. The germline V gene has CDR1 MNHNS and CDR2 SASEGT. The CDR3 protein is CASEDWQTGTQFF. CDR3 sequence (DNA): TGTGCCAGCGAGGATTGGCAAACAGGGACCCAGTTCTTC.

This chain joins TRBV7-9 and TRBJ2-7; unclear D gene. With 4 bases removed from V and 5 bases from J, the gap between germline ends came to 9 bases. The CDR3 totals 12 residues. CDR1 and CDR2 from the germline V gene are SEHNR and FQNEAQ (reference sequence). CDR3: CASSSRFDEQYF. The CDR3 bases are TGTGCCAGCAGCTCGCGGTTCGACGAGCAGTACTTC. Combining the CDR3 with reference TRBV7-9 and TRBJ2-7 gives the whole variable domain DTGVSQNPRHKITKRGQNVTFRCDPISEHNRLYWYRQTLGQGPEFLTYFQNEAQLEKSRLLSDRFSAERPKGSFSTLEIQRTEQGDSAMYLCASSSRFDEQYFGPGTRLTVT.

Written as DNA, the CDR3 is TGCAGTGCTAGTGGTTCCAGGGTTGGGACTGAAGCTTTCTTT. As protein: CSASGSRVGTEAFF. The gene calls are TRBV20-1 and TRBJ1-1; D might be TRBD1 (5 bases). Trimming left V 3 bases short and J 5 bases short, with 16 bases between. The CDR3 runs 14 residues. Germline CDR1 and CDR2: DFQATT and SNEGSKA (reference sequence).

This chain links TRBV28 with TRBJ2-1; D ambiguous. The CDR3 loop spans 12 amino acids. The germline gives CDR1 MDHEN, CDR2 SYDVKM. V was clipped by 5 bases and J by 6 bases, with 8 bases between them. CDR3 DNA sequence: TGTGCCAGCAGTCCTAGACCCAATGAGCAGTTCTTC. It translates to CASSPRPNEQFF. Variable domain in full (rest from reference TRBV28 and TRBJ2-1): DVKVTQSSRYLVKRTGEKVFLECVQDMDHENMFWYRQDPGLGLRLIYFSYDVKMKEKGDIPEGYSVSREKKERFSLILESASTNQTSMYLCASSPRPNEQFFGPGTRLTVL.